This T cell receptor beta chain is drawn from a study of radiation and T cells in renal cell carcinoma. Time point denoted: blood 2 weeks post-SBRT. Treatment specified: 15 Gy SBRT to primary tumor, nephrectomy 4 weeks later. Using immunoSEQ multiplex PCR, the repertoire was profiled, and TCRdb retains in-frame clones only, with some absent. The table records 95,000 to 150,000 clones, around 81% of them present only once. There are 16 residues in the CDR3. Germline assignment: CDR1 MNHEY and CDR2 SVGAGI. The ends were cut back, 0 bases at V and 10 bases at J, with 18 bases in the middle. A few counts support this clone.

The sample here was blood, taken from a patient whose treatment included radiotherapy and nephrectomy. This receptor was identified in a man aged 45-65 years with renal cell carcinoma. This sequence joins TRBV6-5 and TRBJ1-4; D gene uncertain. CDR3 amino acids: CASSYSGAGSGGKLFF. The CDR3 region has the DNA TGTGCCAGCAGTTACTCCGGTGCTGGGAGTGGCGGAAAACTGTTTTTT.